This paragraph covers one TCR beta chain sequence. These data come from a study of blood T cell repertoires in COVID-19. There are 15 residues in the CDR3. Germline V CDR1 and CDR2: SGHTA, FQGNSA. V shed 1 base and J 6 bases; nucleotides not matched to a gene: 4. Using immunoSEQ multiplex PCR, the repertoire was profiled, and TCRdb retains in-frame clones only, with some absent. The sample records about 270,000 clones, about 87% being singletons. This sequence was found in a woman in her forties or fifties who had recovered from COVID-19. Sample: PBMCs or T cells enriched from blood (not recorded which). The V call is TRBV7-2, the J call TRBJ1-2; 11 bases are shared with TRBD1. The CDR3 DNA follows: TGTGCCAGCAGCTTAGTGCCGGGACAGGGGGATGGCTACACCTTC. Translation: CASSLVPGQGDGYTF. The full variable domain, completed using reference TRBV7-2 and TRBJ1-2, is GAGVSQSPSNKVTEKGKDVELRCDPISGHTALYWYRQSLGQGLEFLIYFQGNSAPDKSGLPSDRFSAERTGGSVSTLTIQRTQQEDSAVYLCASSLVPGQGDGYTFGSGTRLTVV.